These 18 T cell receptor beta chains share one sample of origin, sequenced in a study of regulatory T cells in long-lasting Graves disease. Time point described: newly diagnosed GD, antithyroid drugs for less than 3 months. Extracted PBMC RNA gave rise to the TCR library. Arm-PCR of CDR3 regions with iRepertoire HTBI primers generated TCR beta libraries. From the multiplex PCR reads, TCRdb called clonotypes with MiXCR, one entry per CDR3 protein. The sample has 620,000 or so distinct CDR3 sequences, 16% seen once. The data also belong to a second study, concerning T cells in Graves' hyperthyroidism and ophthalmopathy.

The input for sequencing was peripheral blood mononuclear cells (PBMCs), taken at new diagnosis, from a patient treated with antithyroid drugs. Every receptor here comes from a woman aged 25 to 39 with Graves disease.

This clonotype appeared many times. In DNA, the CDR3 is TGTGCCAGCAGTTTGGGGAGCGGGAGCTCCTACAATGAGCAGTTCTTC. This gives the protein CASSLGSGSSYNEQFF. The chain has TRBV28 and TRBJ2-1; 8 bases are a match to TRBD2. CDR3 length: 16 residues. V gave up 3 bases and J gave up 0 bases; unmatched junction bases: 4. Germline CDR1 is MDHEN and CDR2 is SYDVKM. Full variable domain (missing parts from reference TRBV28 and TRBJ2-1): DVKVTQSSRYLVKRTGEKVFLECVQDMDHENMFWYRQDPGLGLRLIYFSYDVKMKEKGDIPEGYSVSREKKERFSLILESASTNQTSMYLCASSLGSGSSYNEQFFGPGTRLTVL.

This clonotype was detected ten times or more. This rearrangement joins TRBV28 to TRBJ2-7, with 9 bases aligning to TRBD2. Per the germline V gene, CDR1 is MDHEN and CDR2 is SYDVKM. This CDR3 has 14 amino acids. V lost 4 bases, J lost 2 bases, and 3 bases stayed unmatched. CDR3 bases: TGTGCCAGCAGTTCCCAGCGGGAGGCCTACGAGCAGTACTTC. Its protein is CASSSQREAYEQYF.

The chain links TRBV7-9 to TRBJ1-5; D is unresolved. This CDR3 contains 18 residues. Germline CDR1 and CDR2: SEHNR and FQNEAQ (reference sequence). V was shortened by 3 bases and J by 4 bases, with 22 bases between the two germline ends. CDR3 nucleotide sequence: TGTGCCAGCAGCTTGTACCGGGATACGAAATCCCTGAATCAGCCCCAGCATTTT. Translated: CASSLYRDTKSLNQPQHF.

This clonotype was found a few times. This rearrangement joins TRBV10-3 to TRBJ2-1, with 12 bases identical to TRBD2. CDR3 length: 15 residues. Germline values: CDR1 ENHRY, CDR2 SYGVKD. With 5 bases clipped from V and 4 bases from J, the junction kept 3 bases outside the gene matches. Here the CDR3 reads CAISTSGRIYNEQFF. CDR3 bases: TGTGCCATCAGTACTAGCGGGAGGATATACAATGAGCAGTTCTTC.

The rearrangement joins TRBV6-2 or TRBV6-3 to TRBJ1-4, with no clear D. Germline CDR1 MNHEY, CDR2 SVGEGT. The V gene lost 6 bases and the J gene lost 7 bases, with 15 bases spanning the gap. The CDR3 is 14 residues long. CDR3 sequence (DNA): TGTGCCAGCAGCAGCAGAATACTCAGTGAAAAACTGTTTTTT. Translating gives CASSSRILSEKLFF.

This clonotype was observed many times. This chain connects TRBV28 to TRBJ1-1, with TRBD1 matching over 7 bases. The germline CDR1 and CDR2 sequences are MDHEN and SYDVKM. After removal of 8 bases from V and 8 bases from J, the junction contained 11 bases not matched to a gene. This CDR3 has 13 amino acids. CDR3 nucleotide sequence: TGTGCCAGCGGCCCTGGGAGGGGGCGGGAAGCTTTCTTT. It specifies CASGPGRGREAFF.

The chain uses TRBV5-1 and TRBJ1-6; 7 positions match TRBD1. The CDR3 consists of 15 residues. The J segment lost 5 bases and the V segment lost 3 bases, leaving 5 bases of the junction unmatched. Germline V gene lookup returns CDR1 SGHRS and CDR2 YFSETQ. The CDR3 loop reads CASSSPGQHNSPLHF. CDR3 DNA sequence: TGCGCCAGCAGCTCACCGGGACAGCATAATTCACCCCTCCACTTT.

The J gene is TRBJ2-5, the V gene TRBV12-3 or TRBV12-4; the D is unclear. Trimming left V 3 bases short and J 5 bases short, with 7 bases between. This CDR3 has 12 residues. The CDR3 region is CASSFATETQYF. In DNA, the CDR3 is TGTGCCAGCAGTTTCGCCACGGAGACCCAGTACTTC.

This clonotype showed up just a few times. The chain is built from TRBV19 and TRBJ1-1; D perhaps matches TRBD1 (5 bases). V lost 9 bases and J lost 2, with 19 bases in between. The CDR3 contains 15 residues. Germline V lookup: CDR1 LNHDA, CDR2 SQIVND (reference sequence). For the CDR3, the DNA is TGTGCCAGCAGGACCTCGGGACCGAAAAACACTGAAGCTTTCTTT. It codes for CASRTSGPKNTEAFF.

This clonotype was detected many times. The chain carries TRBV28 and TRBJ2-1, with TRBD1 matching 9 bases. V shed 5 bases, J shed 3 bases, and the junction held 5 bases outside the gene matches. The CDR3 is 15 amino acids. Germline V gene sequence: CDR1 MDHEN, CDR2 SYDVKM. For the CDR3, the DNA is TGTGCCAGCAGTCAGGCGGGACAGGGCTACAATGAGCAGTTCTTC. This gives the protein CASSQAGQGYNEQFF. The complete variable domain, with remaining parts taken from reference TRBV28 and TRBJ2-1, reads DVKVTQSSRYLVKRTGEKVFLECVQDMDHENMFWYRQDPGLGLRLIYFSYDVKMKEKGDIPEGYSVSREKKERFSLILESASTNQTSMYLCASSQAGQGYNEQFFGPGTRLTVL.

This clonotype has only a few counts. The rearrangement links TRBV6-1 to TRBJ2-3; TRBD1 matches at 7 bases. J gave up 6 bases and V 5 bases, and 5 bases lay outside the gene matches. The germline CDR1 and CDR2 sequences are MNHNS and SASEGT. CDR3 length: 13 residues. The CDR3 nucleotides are TGTGCCAGCAGTCGGGACAGTTCGGATACGCAGTATTTT. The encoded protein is CASSRDSSDTQYF.

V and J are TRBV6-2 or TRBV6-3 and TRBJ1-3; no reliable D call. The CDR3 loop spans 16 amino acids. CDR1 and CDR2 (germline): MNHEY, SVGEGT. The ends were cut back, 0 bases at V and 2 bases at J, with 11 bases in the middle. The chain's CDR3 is CASSYSDPGTGNTIYF. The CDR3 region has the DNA TGTGCCAGCAGTTACTCGGACCCGGGAACTGGAAACACCATATATTTT.

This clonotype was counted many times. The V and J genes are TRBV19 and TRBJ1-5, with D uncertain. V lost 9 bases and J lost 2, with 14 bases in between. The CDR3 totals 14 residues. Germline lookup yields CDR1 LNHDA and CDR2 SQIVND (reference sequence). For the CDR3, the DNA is TGTGCCAGCGGCGTGGGAGGCGGCAATCAGCCCCAGCATTTT. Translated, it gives CASGVGGGNQPQHF.

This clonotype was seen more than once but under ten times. The CDR3 DNA reads TGCAGTGCCCGAGAGTACTCCTACGAGCAGTACTTC. It specifies CSAREYSYEQYF. The chain links TRBV20-1 to TRBJ2-7, with no clear D. The germline gives CDR1 DFQATT, CDR2 SNEGSKA (reference sequence). This CDR3 is built from 12 residues. V dropped 6 bases and J dropped 0 bases, with 9 bases sitting between them.

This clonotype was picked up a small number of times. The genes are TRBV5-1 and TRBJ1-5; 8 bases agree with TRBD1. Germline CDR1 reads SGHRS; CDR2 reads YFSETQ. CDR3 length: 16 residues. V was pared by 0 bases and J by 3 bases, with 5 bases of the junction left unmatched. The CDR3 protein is CASSLGAGGYNQPQHF. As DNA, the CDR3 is TGCGCCAGCAGCTTGGGGGCAGGGGGCTACAATCAGCCCCAGCATTTT.

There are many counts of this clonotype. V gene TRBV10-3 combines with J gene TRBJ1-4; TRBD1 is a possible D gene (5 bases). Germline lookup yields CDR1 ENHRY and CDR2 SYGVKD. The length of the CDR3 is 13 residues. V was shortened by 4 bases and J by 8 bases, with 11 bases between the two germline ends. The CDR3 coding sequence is TGTGCCATCAGTGTTTTCAAGGGGGAAAAACTGTTTTTT. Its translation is CAISVFKGEKLFF.

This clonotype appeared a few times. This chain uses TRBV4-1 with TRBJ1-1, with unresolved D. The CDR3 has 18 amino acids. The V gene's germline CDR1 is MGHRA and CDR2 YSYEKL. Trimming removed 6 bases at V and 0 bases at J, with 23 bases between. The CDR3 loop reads CASRSHGQKLPMNTEAFF. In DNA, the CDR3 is TGCGCCAGCAGGAGTCACGGGCAGAAATTACCAATGAACACTGAAGCTTTCTTT.

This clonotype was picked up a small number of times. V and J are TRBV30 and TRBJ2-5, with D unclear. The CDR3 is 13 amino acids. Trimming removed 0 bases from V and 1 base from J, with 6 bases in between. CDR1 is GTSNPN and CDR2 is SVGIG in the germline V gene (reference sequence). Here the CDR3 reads CAWSVQLQETQYF. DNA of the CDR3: TGTGCCTGGAGTGTACAGCTCCAAGAGACCCAGTACTTC.